This T cell receptor (beta chain) came from a study of CD8+ T cells in alopecia areata (dated by TCRdb to 2016 to 2019). With respect to the entire study: The treated patients took part in an open-label pilot trial in which moderate-to-severe alopecia areata was treated with oral tofacitinib at 5 to 10 mg twice daily. Patients stayed on tofacitinib for 6 to 18 months and then had 6 months of follow-up off drug so that delayed response and recurrence could be assessed. The SALT score, which quantifies the percentage of affected scalp surface area, was used to measure disease severity in treated patients. To study T cell clonal expansion in alopecia areata, the researchers applied high-throughput TCRbeta sequencing to both the C3H/HeJ mouse model and human patients. On the human side, TCRbeta sequencing was run on scalp tissue and on sorted CD4+ and CD8+ peripheral blood T cells from healthy controls and from alopecia areata patients with either patchy or totalis/universalis disease. Patients on tofacitinib were biopsied at baseline and after 4 and 24 weeks of treatment, and several of the patients also had a later scalp biopsy. Clonality in the scalp was compared among normal scalp (n=4), patchy alopecia areata scalp (n=8), and alopecia totalis/universalis scalp (n=8). RNA was obtained with the PAXgene miRNA kit for fixed scalp, the miRNeasy kit for PBMCs, and the RNeasy kit for mouse skin. TCRbeta CDR3 regions were amplified by immunoSEQ multiplex PCR with 35 Vbeta forward and 13 Jbeta reverse primers.

The time point label here, explained by the study, means: 20 to 30 weeks on oral tofacitinib. The treatment or condition label corresponds to: oral pan-JAK inhibitor, 5-10 mg twice daily. Lesional scalp punch biopsies and peripheral blood were obtained from alopecia areata patients. After PBMCs were isolated by density centrifugation and stained for CD3, CD4 and CD8, a FACSAria was used to sort CD4+ and CD8+ T cells. A single count supports this clone. Which antigen it targets is not known. No base quality values were provided; no much bigger clone lies one nucleotide off. Germline trimming: 1 base from V, 1 base from J; junction bases outside gene matches: 5. The cysteine opens and the phenylalanine closes a CDR3 of 16 amino acids. Only the CDR3 DNA stays, 48 bases, in frame from base 1. CDR1 and CDR2 (LGHNA, YSLEER) derive from the germline V gene. What the study reported, not specific to this receptor: Many expanded lesional clones persisted in scalp and blood during tofacitinib treatment, which may partly explain relapse after stopping treatment. TCR sequences shared between patients were less clear than in mice, possibly partly because of HLA diversity in the patient population. Tofacitinib significantly lowered scalp clonality and the number of expanded CD8+ clones among the top 100 scalp clones. Resident alphabeta T cells in normal human skin are also sequenced, complicating scalp TCR repertoire analysis, unlike mouse skin dominated by gammadelta T cells. Because the treated cohort was small and had only one nonresponder, larger studies are needed to examine links between baseline CD8+ expansion and response. Compared with normal scalp, lesional scalp had higher clonality and more expanded CD8+ clones, particularly in alopecia totalis/universalis, a pattern that suggests antigenic drive.

The library was generated by the immunoSEQ multiplex PCR assay. To provide template for TCR sequencing, every sample had RNA extracted and reverse transcribed into cDNA. First-strand cDNA was synthesized with SuperScript III using a 2:1 mix of oligo-dT and random hexamers. A synthetic immune receptor repertoire was used to assess amplification bias, and residual bias was removed computationally. The study's own analysis went as follows. Raw reads were preprocessed for error removal, and CDR3 was defined according to IMGT conventions as running from the conserved cysteine to phenylalanine. Clonality was computed by normalizing Shannon entropy by log2 of the number of productive unique TCRs and subtracting the result from 1. Whether each scalp clone was CD4 or CD8 was inferred by checking scalp TCRbeta sequences against the CD4 and CD8 repertoires from sorted blood. Sourced from immuneACCESS, this table was stored by TCRdb with only in-frame sequences that have V and J called. A share of the clones is absent; for the studies checked, an unresolved V gene accounts for under half, and the remainder has no known explanation. V and J calls and clone size are those listed in that table; D and trimming were worked out from the DNA. The sample table shows 170,000 or so clones, and roughly 53% are seen once. The top ten clones comprise 10% to 11% of the sample.

The receptor was derived from a human donor with alopecia areata. Sequencing was performed on CD8+ T cells sorted from blood, taken at week 24, from a patient treated with tofacitinib. The chain joins TRBV4-3 to TRBJ2-5; TRBD1 fits 8 bases in the junction. The nucleotides read TGCGCCAGCAGCCAAGGGTTCAGGGGGCCCCAAGAGACCCAGTACTTC. Its protein product is CASSQGFRGPQETQYF.